This T cell receptor (beta chain) was obtained from a study of T cells expressing NK-cell markers. About the research overall: The authors sequenced eight donors, of whom seven were HCMV-seropositive and one was seronegative.

This CDR3 is 15 amino acids long. Germline V lookup: CDR1 SGHRS, CDR2 YFSETQ. TCRdb re-called the 5' RACE reads; one entry per CDR3 protein, DNA not given. The table gives roughly 450,000 distinct CDR3 sequences; the top ten clones make up over 1.3% of it. This clonotype was obtained from a woman aged 45-59 years in good health. Sequencing input: blood T cells: a sorted CD56 or NKG2C T cell subset, CD4+ or CD8+ T cells, or bulk PBMC T cells (not recorded which). The J gene is TRBJ1-1, the V gene TRBV5-1; TCRdb names TRBD1, which stays unverified in the absence of DNA. The CDR3 reads CASSLKTGSRTEAFF.